A single sample gave rise to the 24 T cell receptor beta chains below, sequenced in a study of control samples from healthy donors and cancer patients. Assay: immunoSEQ multiplex PCR; the TCRdb copy retains only in-frame clones and omits some. The sample consists of about 150,000 clones, about nine tenths of them appearing once. Specimen: blood. All receptors come from a man aged 30-40 years in good health.

The V and J genes are TRBV3-1 (or the pseudogene TRBV3-2) and TRBJ1-4; D gene unclear. Trimming left V 4 bases short and J 8 bases short, with 11 bases between. Per the germline V gene, CDR1 is LGHDT and CDR2 is YNNKEL (reference sequence). This CDR3 is 13 amino acids long. Written as DNA, the CDR3 is TGTGCCAGCAGCCTCCGGTCCGACGAAAAACTGTTTTTT. Its protein product is CASSLRSDEKLFF.

This chain joins TRBV28 and TRBJ2-1; 9 nucleotides match TRBD2. The V gene's germline CDR1 is MDHEN and CDR2 SYDVKM. The V gene end was trimmed by 6 bases and the J gene end by 4 bases; junction bases not matched to a gene: 13. This CDR3 has 17 residues. The CDR3: CASSALSSAGGYNEQFF. The CDR3 DNA sequence: TGTGCCAGCAGCGCCCTTTCCTCAGCGGGGGGTTACAATGAGCAGTTCTTC.

V usage is TRBV10-1 and J usage is TRBJ2-7; TRBD2 matches 9 bases. Germline V gene sequence: CDR1 WNHNN, CDR2 SYGVQD (reference sequence). This CDR3 is 14 amino acids long. J was trimmed by 5 bases and V by 3 bases; bases with no gene match: 5. The CDR3 loop is CASSESLAGHEQYF. The CDR3 bases are TGCGCCAGCAGTGAAAGCCTAGCGGGGCACGAGCAGTACTTC.

This chain connects TRBV7-3 to TRBJ2-1; 9 bases match TRBD1. CDR3 length: 14 amino acids. From germline, CDR1 is SGHTA and CDR2 FQGTGA. Germline trimming cut 5 bases from V and 8 bases from J; bases unmatched to any gene: 7. CDR3 sequence (DNA): TGTGCCAGCAGCGCACAGGGGGCGTTCGATGAGCAGTTCTTC. It specifies CASSAQGAFDEQFF. Full variable domain (missing parts from reference TRBV7-3 and TRBJ2-1): GAGVSQTPSNKVTEKGKYVELRCDPISGHTALYWYRQSLGQGPEFLIYFQGTGAADDSGLPNDRFFAVRPEGSVSTLKIQRTERGDSAVYLCASSAQGAFDEQFFGPGTRLTVL.

This chain links TRBV19 with TRBJ1-5; D not certain. Germline-derived CDR1 and CDR2 are LNHDA and SQIVND (reference sequence). The ends were cut back, 0 bases at V and 11 bases at J, with 14 bases in the middle. The CDR3 runs to 14 residues. CDR3 DNA sequence: TGTGCCAGTAGTATAGATTCTAGTCCTCCGGCCCAGCATTTT. Its translation is CASSIDSSPPAQHF.

The chain links TRBV12-5 to TRBJ2-2; 7 bases align to TRBD2. This CDR3 contains 16 residues. CDR1 is LGHNT, CDR2 FRNRAP, per germline. Trimming cost V 1 base and J 4 bases; bases outside gene matches: 6. In nucleotides, the CDR3 is TGTGCTAGTGGTTTGGGGACTAGTAGGGTCACCGGGGAGCTGTTTTTT. The encoded protein is CASGLGTSRVTGELFF.

The chain joins TRBV27 to TRBJ1-5, with D perhaps matching TRBD1 (6 bases). The CDR3 contains 14 residues. CDR1 is MNHEY, CDR2 SMNVEV, per germline (reference sequence). Deletions cut 3 bases from V and 1 base from J, with 7 bases between. The CDR3 loop is CASSFRGSNQPQHF. DNA for the CDR3: TGTGCCAGCAGTTTTAGGGGGAGCAATCAGCCCCAGCATTTT.

The V call is TRBV29-1, the J call TRBJ2-2, with TRBD2 matching 9 bases. The CDR3 sequence is 13 residues long. Germline CDR1 SQVTM, CDR2 ANQGSEA. V lost 6 bases and J lost 4; bases outside the gene matches: 3. In DNA form, the CDR3 reads TGCAGCGTCCCGGGACTAGCCACCGGGGAGCTGTTTTTT. This sequence encodes CSVPGLATGELFF.

The rearrangement joins TRBV19 to TRBJ1-1; 7 nucleotides agree with TRBD1. With V trimmed by 10 bases and J by 0 bases, 5 bases remained unmatched. The CDR3 contains 13 residues. Germline V CDR1 and CDR2: LNHDA, SQIVND (reference sequence). For the CDR3, the DNA is TGTGCCATCGCGGACAGGATGAACACTGAAGCTTTCTTT. Translation: CAIADRMNTEAFF.

V usage is TRBV10-3 and J usage is TRBJ1-6, with 7 positions matching TRBD1. Germline CDR1 is ENHRY and CDR2 is SYGVKD. Trimming took 0 bases from V and 3 from J; bases not matched to a gene: 8. The CDR3 spans 18 residues. The chain's CDR3 is CAISESGGQSYYNSPLHF. Here the CDR3 DNA reads TGTGCCATCAGTGAGTCGGGGGGACAGAGTTACTATAATTCACCCCTCCACTTT.

This chain joins TRBV27 and TRBJ2-7, with D unresolved. Per germline, CDR1 MNHEY and CDR2 SMNVEV (reference sequence). The CDR3 loop spans 12 amino acids. V was trimmed by 6 bases and J by 4 bases, leaving 10 bases between them. The CDR3 coding sequence is TGTGCCAGCAGCTCCCCTTCGTACGAGCAGTACTTC. This gives the protein CASSSPSYEQYF.

The V gene is TRBV5-1, the J gene TRBJ2-1, with D possibly matching TRBD2 (6 bases). The CDR3 loop spans 15 amino acids. V dropped 8 bases and J dropped 2 bases, with 17 bases sitting between them. Germline-derived CDR1 and CDR2 are SGHRS and YFSETQ. CDR3 nucleotides: TGCGCCAGTCAAGAGGTAGCGGAGACCTACAATGAGCAGTTCTTC. Amino acids: CASQEVAETYNEQFF. Using reference TRBV5-1 and TRBJ2-1 for the parts outside the CDR3, the full variable domain is KAGVTQTPRYLIKTRGQQVTLSCSPISGHRSVSWYQQTPGQGLQFLFEYFSETQRNKGNFPGRFSGRQFSNSRSEMNVSTLELGDSALYLCASQEVAETYNEQFFGPGTRLTVL.

The DNA of the CDR3 is TGTGCCAGCAGTTTAGTGCACAGTTCCTACGAGCAGTACTTC. Its translation is CASSLVHSSYEQYF. This rearrangement joins TRBV28 to TRBJ2-7; no clear D. Trimming left V 2 bases short and J 1 base short, with 9 bases between. CDR3 length equals 14 residues. From germline, CDR1 is MDHEN and CDR2 SYDVKM. Full variable domain (rest looked up from reference TRBV28 and TRBJ2-7): DVKVTQSSRYLVKRTGEKVFLECVQDMDHENMFWYRQDPGLGLRLIYFSYDVKMKEKGDIPEGYSVSREKKERFSLILESASTNQTSMYLCASSLVHSSYEQYFGPGTRLTVT.

This rearrangement joins TRBV9 to TRBJ2-3, with a tentative D call TRBD2 (5 bases). Germline V CDR1 and CDR2: SGDLS, YYNGEE. CDR3 size: 15 residues. V was pared by 0 bases and J by 2 bases, with 10 bases between. The DNA for the CDR3 is TGTGCCAGCAGCGTAGAATGGGGAGACACAGATACGCAGTATTTT. It encodes CASSVEWGDTDTQYF.

The chain joins TRBV2 to TRBJ2-7; 7 nucleotides match TRBD2. With 2 bases clipped from V and 2 bases from J, the junction kept 9 bases outside the gene matches. CDR1 and CDR2 (germline): SNHLY, FYNNEI. This CDR3 spans 16 amino acids. CDR3 sequence: CASSEMVVGTTYEQYF. The CDR3, as DNA: TGTGCCAGCAGTGAAATGGTAGTCGGGACTACCTACGAGCAGTACTTC.

This chain uses TRBV7-6 with TRBJ2-3; 8 nucleotides match TRBD2. Germline V lookup: CDR1 SGHVS, CDR2 FNYEAQ. This CDR3 has 16 residues. With V trimmed by 5 bases and J by 1 base, 8 bases remained unmatched. The CDR3 coding sequence is TGTGCCAGCAGCCGATTAGCGGGAAGTGGCACAGATACGCAGTATTTT. Its translation is CASSRLAGSGTDTQYF.

As concerns this clone: Other DNA sequences in the sample encode the same CDR3. The V and J genes are TRBV30 and TRBJ1-3; D unresolved. V was pared by 3 bases and J by 1 base, with 16 bases between. In germline, CDR1 is GTSNPN, CDR2 SVGIG (reference sequence). The CDR3 covers 16 residues. Written as DNA, the CDR3 is TGTGCCTGGAGCGTTGAGTTTCGGGTGTCTGGAAACACCATATATTTT. Encoded protein: CAWSVEFRVSGNTIYF.

The rearrangement uses TRBV5-1 and TRBJ2-2, with no clear D. This CDR3 has 12 residues. V was shortened by 1 base and J by 7 bases, with 5 bases between the two germline ends. The germline CDR1 and CDR2 sequences are SGHRS and YFSETQ. The DNA for the CDR3 is TGCGCCAGCAGCTTGTGGGGCGGGGAGCTGTTTTTT. Residues: CASSLWGGELFF.

J is TRBJ2-3 and V is TRBV6-4; D ambiguous. The germline V and J ends were trimmed by 5 bases and 11 bases, with 8 bases remaining between them. This CDR3 has 10 amino acids. Germline-derived CDR1 and CDR2 are MRHNA and SNTAGT. The CDR3 spells CASSWPWQYF. CDR3 coding DNA: TGTGCCAGCAGTTGGCCGTGGCAGTATTTT.

The V gene is TRBV30, the J gene TRBJ2-3; 15 bases agree with TRBD2. The CDR3 runs to 17 residues. Germline CDR1 GTSNPN, CDR2 SVGIG (reference sequence). Losses at the gene ends were 0 bases for V and 8 bases for J; bases not matched to a gene: 9. The CDR3 loop is CAWSVIRTSGGAGTQYF. For the CDR3, the DNA is TGTGCCTGGAGTGTGATCCGGACTAGCGGGGGGGCTGGTACGCAGTATTTT. The full variable domain, with the rest looked up from reference TRBV30 and TRBJ2-3, is SQTIHQWPATLVQPVGSPLSLECTVEGTSNPNLYWYRQAAGRGLQLLFYSVGIGQISSEVPQNLSASRPQDRQFILSSKKLLLSDSGFYLCAWSVIRTSGGAGTQYFGPGTRLTVL.

V is TRBV27 and J is TRBJ1-1, with D perhaps matching TRBD1 (5 bases). The V gene lost 6 bases and the J gene lost 0 bases, with 11 bases spanning the gap. The CDR3 runs 14 residues. From germline, CDR1 is MNHEY and CDR2 SMNVEV (reference sequence). CDR3 coding DNA: TGTGCCAGCAGCTTTGCGGGGGTGAACACTGAAGCTTTCTTT. This translates into CASSFAGVNTEAFF.

This chain connects TRBV10-2 to TRBJ2-7; D is uncertain. Per germline, CDR1 WSHSY and CDR2 SAAADI. Between the trimmed V and J ends, which lost 8 bases and 0 bases, there was a span of 8 bases. This CDR3 contains 12 residues. CDR3 protein: CASLLGSYEQYF. The CDR3 DNA is TGCGCCAGCCTCCTCGGCTCCTACGAGCAGTACTTC.

The chain links TRBV27 to TRBJ1-5; D may be TRBD1 (5 bases). This CDR3 is 16 amino acids long. Germline V gene sequence: CDR1 MNHEY, CDR2 SMNVEV (reference sequence). V lost 7 bases to trimming and J lost 3 bases, with 19 bases between them. The CDR3 sequence: CASKGERGGVNQPQHF. In DNA, the CDR3 is TGTGCCAGCAAAGGGGAGCGGGGGGGGGTCAATCAGCCCCAGCATTTT.

The genes are TRBV7-7 and TRBJ2-5; either TRBD1 or TRBD2 may supply D (5 bases each). Germline loops: CDR1 SSHAT, CDR2 FNYEAQ (reference sequence). V lost 1 base, J lost 7 bases, and 13 bases lay in between. The CDR3 has 14 amino acids. DNA of the CDR3: TGTGCCAGCAGCTTAGGGGACCTCGGGATGACCCAGTACTTC. Amino acids: CASSLGDLGMTQYF.